A selection of T cell receptor beta chains follows, all from one sample in a study of cytomegalovirus exposure and HLA in healthy donors. The repertoire was sequenced with immunoSEQ multiplex PCR; TCRdb's copy has only in-frame clones and lacks some. The sample has some 120,000 clones; about four fifths are singletons. Sequencing was carried out using PBMCs. Receptors originate from a woman aged 50 to 60 in good health and CMV-seropositive. Each CDR3 is given with its conserved first and last residue. Fields, in order: J gene, clone size, D gene, V gene, CDR3 protein, CDR3 DNA. D genes are given only for firm matches. Clone size is shown for a subset of rows, as once, few, many or a class of expanded clone.

j_call: TRBJ1-5; clone_size: few; d_call: -; v_call: TRBV7-3; cdr3_aa: CASSLVQGPNQPQHF; cdr3_nt: TGTGCCAGCAGCTTAGTCCAGGGCCCAAATCAGCCCCAGCATTTT
j_call: TRBJ2-3; clone_size: few; d_call: -; v_call: TRBV9; cdr3_aa: CASSAQGLTDTQYF; cdr3_nt: TGTGCCAGCAGCGCGCAGGGGCTCACAGATACGCAGTATTTT
j_call: TRBJ1-2; clone_size: -; d_call: -; v_call: TRBV9; cdr3_aa: CASSPRGGVYGYTF; cdr3_nt: TGTGCCAGCAGCCCCCGGGGGGGGGTCTATGGCTACACCTTC
j_call: TRBJ1-1; clone_size: -; d_call: -; v_call: TRBV28; cdr3_aa: CASSLGRQGTEAFF; cdr3_nt: TGTGCCAGCAGTTTAGGGCGGCAGGGCACTGAAGCTTTCTTT
j_call: TRBJ2-5; clone_size: -; d_call: TRBD1; v_call: TRBV6-5; cdr3_aa: CASIPTGGYLETQYF; cdr3_nt: TGTGCCAGCATTCCCACAGGGGGCTATCTAGAGACCCAGTACTTC
j_call: TRBJ2-7; clone_size: -; d_call: TRBD2; v_call: TRBV2; cdr3_aa: CASTRELSYEQYF; cdr3_nt: TGTGCCAGCACGCGGGAGTTGTCCTACGAGCAGTACTTC
j_call: TRBJ1-3; clone_size: -; d_call: TRBD1; v_call: TRBV19; cdr3_aa: CASSIAARQGGNTIYF; cdr3_nt: TGTGCCAGTAGTATAGCGGCGCGACAGGGGGGAAACACCATATATTTT
j_call: TRBJ1-1; clone_size: -; d_call: TRBD1; v_call: TRBV7-2; cdr3_aa: CASSEHPQGRAFF; cdr3_nt: TGTGCCAGCAGCGAACACCCACAGGGGAGAGCTTTCTTT
j_call: TRBJ2-5; clone_size: -; d_call: -; v_call: TRBV7-2; cdr3_aa: CASSPGGARETQYF; cdr3_nt: TGTGCCAGCAGCCCCGGTGGGGCCCGGGAGACCCAGTACTTC
j_call: TRBJ2-1; clone_size: -; d_call: TRBD2; v_call: TRBV6-6; cdr3_aa: CASSYTSGLDNEQFF; cdr3_nt: TGTGCCAGCAGCTACACTAGCGGGCTCGACAATGAGCAGTTCTTC
j_call: TRBJ2-7; clone_size: once; d_call: -; v_call: TRBV2; cdr3_aa: CASSVQGYYEQYF; cdr3_nt: TGTGCCAGCAGTGTGCAGGGGTACTACGAGCAGTACTTC
j_call: TRBJ1-2; clone_size: -; d_call: -; v_call: TRBV20-1; cdr3_aa: CSAQKFRMSTF; cdr3_nt: TGCAGTGCTCAAAAATTCAGGATGAGCACCTTC
j_call: TRBJ2-3; clone_size: -; d_call: -; v_call: TRBV5-1; cdr3_aa: CASSLAVRGGRDTQYF; cdr3_nt: TGCGCCAGCAGCTTGGCCGTGAGGGGGGGGAGGGATACGCAGTATTTT
j_call: TRBJ2-7; clone_size: -; d_call: -; v_call: TRBV9; cdr3_aa: CASSVGSGYPHEQYF; cdr3_nt: TGTGCCAGCAGCGTAGGAAGCGGGTACCCCCACGAGCAGTACTTC
j_call: TRBJ2-3; clone_size: -; d_call: -; v_call: TRBV11-2; cdr3_aa: CASSSQRGSDTQYF; cdr3_nt: TGTGCCAGCAGCTCGCAAAGGGGCAGCGATACGCAGTATTTT
j_call: TRBJ2-7; clone_size: -; d_call: TRBD2; v_call: TRBV5-5; cdr3_aa: CASSPGGGSYNEQYF; cdr3_nt: TGTGCCAGCAGCCCGGGTGGCGGGAGTTACAACGAGCAGTACTTC
j_call: TRBJ1-2; clone_size: -; d_call: TRBD1; v_call: TRBV6-5; cdr3_aa: CASTDQYRGLSYTF; cdr3_nt: TGTGCCAGCACCGACCAGTACAGGGGGCTTAGCTACACCTTC
j_call: TRBJ1-2; clone_size: -; d_call: -; v_call: TRBV23-1; cdr3_aa: CASSQGSQNRSYTF; cdr3_nt: TGCGCCAGCAGTCAAGGGAGCCAGAATCGGAGCTACACCTTC
j_call: TRBJ1-5; clone_size: -; d_call: -; v_call: TRBV4-1; cdr3_aa: CASSQPFVDQPQHF; cdr3_nt: TGCGCCAGCAGCCAACCTTTTGTTGATCAGCCCCAGCATTTT
j_call: TRBJ2-5; clone_size: -; d_call: -; v_call: TRBV30; cdr3_aa: CAWSGGRETQYF; cdr3_nt: TGTGCCTGGAGTGGGGGCCGAGAGACCCAGTACTTC
j_call: TRBJ1-1; clone_size: -; d_call: -; v_call: TRBV19; cdr3_aa: CASRPAGGWPINTEAFF; cdr3_nt: TGTGCCAGTAGGCCCGCGGGGGGCTGGCCCATCAACACTGAAGCTTTCTTT
j_call: TRBJ1-5; clone_size: few; d_call: TRBD1; v_call: TRBV6-1; cdr3_aa: CASTGQGVQPQHF; cdr3_nt: TGTGCCAGCACGGGACAGGGAGTTCAGCCCCAGCATTTT
j_call: TRBJ2-3; clone_size: -; d_call: TRBD2; v_call: TRBV4-2; cdr3_aa: CASSHPTSGDPDTQYF; cdr3_nt: TGTGCCAGCAGCCACCCGACTAGCGGGGACCCAGATACGCAGTATTTT
j_call: TRBJ1-1; clone_size: few; d_call: -; v_call: TRBV7-2; cdr3_aa: CASSLTVNTEAFF; cdr3_nt: TGTGCCAGCAGCTTAACAGTGAACACTGAAGCTTTCTTT
j_call: TRBJ2-1; clone_size: -; d_call: TRBD2; v_call: TRBV7-7; cdr3_aa: CASSRNSGSDEQFF; cdr3_nt: TGTGCTAGCAGTCGTAATAGCGGGAGCGATGAGCAGTTCTTC